Below, one T cell receptor beta chain is given with its context. Its antigen is currently unknown. The data were obtained in a study of response to subunit inactivated influenza vaccine. Findings and caveats of the study: A suggestion made by the authors is that each seasonal influenza vaccination recruits few new T cells.

TCRdb reanalysed the RT-PCR reads using MiXCR and keeps one entry per CDR3 protein. Found here are 550,000 to 800,000 distinct CDR3 sequences, 15% to 19% of them singletons; the top ten hold around 10%. The germline V gene encodes CDR1 SGHAT and CDR2 FQDESV (reference sequence). CDR3 length: 20 residues. V was pared by 7 bases and J by 0 bases, with 13 bases of the junction left unmatched. The receptor was derived from a man aged 45 to 65 who received an inactivated influenza vaccine. The sequences come from PBMCs from blood, collected about 12 days after vaccination. The chain joins TRBV11-1 to TRBJ2-1; 15 positions agree with TRBD2. The CDR3 region is CASTPDPGLAGGRSYNEQFF. In DNA form, the CDR3 reads TGTGCCAGCACCCCCGATCCGGGACTAGCGGGGGGCCGCTCCTACAATGAGCAGTTCTTC.